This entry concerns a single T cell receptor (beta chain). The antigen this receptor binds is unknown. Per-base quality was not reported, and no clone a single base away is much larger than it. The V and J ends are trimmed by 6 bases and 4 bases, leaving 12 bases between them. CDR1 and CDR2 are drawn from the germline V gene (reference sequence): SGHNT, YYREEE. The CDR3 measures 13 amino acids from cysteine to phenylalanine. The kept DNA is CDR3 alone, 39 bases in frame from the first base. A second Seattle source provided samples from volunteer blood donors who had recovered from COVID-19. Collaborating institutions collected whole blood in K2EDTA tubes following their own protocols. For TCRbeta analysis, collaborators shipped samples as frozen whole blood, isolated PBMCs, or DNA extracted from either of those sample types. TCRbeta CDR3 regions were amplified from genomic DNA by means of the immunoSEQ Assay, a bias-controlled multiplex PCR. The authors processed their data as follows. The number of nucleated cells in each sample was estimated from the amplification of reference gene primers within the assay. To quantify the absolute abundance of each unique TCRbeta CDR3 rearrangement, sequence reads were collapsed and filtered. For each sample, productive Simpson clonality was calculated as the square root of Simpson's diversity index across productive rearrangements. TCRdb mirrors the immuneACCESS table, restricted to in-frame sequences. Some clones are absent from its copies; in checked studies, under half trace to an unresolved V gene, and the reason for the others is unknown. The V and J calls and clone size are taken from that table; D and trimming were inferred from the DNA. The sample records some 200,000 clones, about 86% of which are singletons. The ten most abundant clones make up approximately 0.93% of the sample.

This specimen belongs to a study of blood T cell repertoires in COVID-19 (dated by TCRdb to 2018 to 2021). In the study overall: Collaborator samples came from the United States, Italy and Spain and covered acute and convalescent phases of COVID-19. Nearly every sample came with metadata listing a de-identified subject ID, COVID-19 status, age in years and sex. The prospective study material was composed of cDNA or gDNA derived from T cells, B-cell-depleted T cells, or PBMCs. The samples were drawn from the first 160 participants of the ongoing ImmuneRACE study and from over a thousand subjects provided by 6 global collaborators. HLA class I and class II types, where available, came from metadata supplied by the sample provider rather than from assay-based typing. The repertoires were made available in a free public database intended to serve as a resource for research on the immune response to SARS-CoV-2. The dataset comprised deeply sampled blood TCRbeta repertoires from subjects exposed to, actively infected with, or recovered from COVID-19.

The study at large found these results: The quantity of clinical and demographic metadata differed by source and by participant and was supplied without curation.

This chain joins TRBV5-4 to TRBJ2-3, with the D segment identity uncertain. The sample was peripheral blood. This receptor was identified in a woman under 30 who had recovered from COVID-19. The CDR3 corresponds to CASTFLRSDTQYF. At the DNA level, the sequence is TGTGCCAGCACCTTTCTCAGGTCAGATACGCAGTATTTT.